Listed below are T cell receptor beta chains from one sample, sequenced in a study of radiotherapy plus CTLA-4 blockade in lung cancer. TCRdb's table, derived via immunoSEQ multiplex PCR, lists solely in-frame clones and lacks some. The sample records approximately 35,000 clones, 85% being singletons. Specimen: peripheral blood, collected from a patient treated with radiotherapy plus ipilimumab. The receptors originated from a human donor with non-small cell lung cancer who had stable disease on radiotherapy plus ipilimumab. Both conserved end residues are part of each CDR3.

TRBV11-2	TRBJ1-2	CASSFLRGTLRGYTF
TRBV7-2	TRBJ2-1	CASSLSTSGRANEQFF
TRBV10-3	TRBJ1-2	CAIRGTFGYTF
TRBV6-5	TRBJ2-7	CASSSLQVTYEQYF
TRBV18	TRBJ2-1	CASSPLTGPYNEQFF
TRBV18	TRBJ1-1	CASFTGGNTEAFF
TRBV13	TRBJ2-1	CASSSRTSGLRDRDSYNEQFF
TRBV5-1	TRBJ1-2	CASSLEAGPYGYTF
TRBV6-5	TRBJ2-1	CASSYNGRADYNEQFF
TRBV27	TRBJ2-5	CASSSLAGVVETQYF